This T cell receptor (beta chain) emerged from a study of early T cells in non-severe SARS-CoV-2 infection. From the 5' RACE reads, TCRdb called clonotypes with MiXCR, one entry per CDR3 protein. Of tens of thousands of distinct CDR3 sequences listed, 12% are singletons. Trimming left V 6 bases short and J 2 bases short, with 10 bases between. CDR1 and CDR2 from the germline V gene are SQVTM and ANQGSEA. This CDR3 spans 12 amino acids. This clonotype was found many times. This chain connects TRBV29-1 to TRBJ2-5, with a possible D match to TRBD2 (6 bases). Sequencing input: whole blood. This receptor was taken from an adult who was a healthcare worker with PCR-confirmed SARS-CoV-2 infection or an uninfected control (not recorded which). The CDR3 sequence: CSVSRGQETQYF. The CDR3 DNA reads TGCAGCGTGAGTCGGGGGCAAGAGACCCAGTACTTC.